Listed here is a single T cell receptor beta chain. Its antigen has not been determined. Base qualities are missing; no much larger clone stands one base away. The sample originates from a study of T cell responses to AZD1222 COVID-19 vaccine (dated by TCRdb to the early 2020s). At the level of the whole study: AZD1222 recipients whose second dose came at about 4 weeks and those whose second dose came at about 12 weeks were combined into one group, since spike-specific TCR depth and breadth did not differ between the two schedules. Trial participants were enrolled by age into 18-55, 56-69 and 70-plus year subgroups, with about 150, 27 and 61 TCR-sequenced participants respectively. TCR sequencing was performed for roughly 250 trial participants, of whom around 200 were given two doses of AZD1222 and around 25 were given two doses of MenACWY control vaccine. Results the study describes overall, beyond this receptor: Reportedly, close to half of the unique spike-specific TCRs recognized epitopes lying outside the regions that are mutated in the B.1.351 and B.1.1.7 variants. Participants were mostly white British and included more females than males, and it was suggested by the authors that clonal diversity may have been underestimated. Conclusions about previously exposed vaccinees are limited, since just five or six AZD1222 recipients were seropositive for SARS-CoV-2 at baseline. The vaccine-associated CD4 TCRs covered the entire spike protein, and the dominant responses fell in regions 160-218 and 743-854. No day 14 peak-response samples were available, so repertoires were characterized only after the peak T cell response. After two AZD1222 doses, spike-specific TCR breadth and depth were significantly higher than at day 0 and than in MenACWY recipients. In the small 56-69-year group, the increase in depth fell short of significance, most likely because of low power.

Its CDR3 holds 14 amino acids, cysteine through phenylalanine. Solely the CDR3 DNA is kept, with 42 bases framed from the first base. CDR1 and CDR2, per the germline V gene (reference sequence), are LNHDA and SQIVND. At the junction V is shortened by 7 bases and J by 4 bases, with 14 bases in between. The CDR3 regions of human TCRbeta chains were analyzed by immunosequencing. Processing in the source paper ran as follows. TCRs in the repertoires were compared against a reference library of SARS-CoV-2-specific TCRs that had been generated with the MIRA antigen-specificity platform. Breadth was defined as the fraction of unique TCRs that were SARS-CoV-2-associated. Depth was defined as the fraction of total T cells that were SARS-CoV-2-associated. Using the MIRA data, each spike-specific TCR was mapped to the spike region that the TCR reacts to and placed in a CD4 or CD8 class. Log10-transformed breadth and depth values were compared by one-way ANOVA with Sidak's multiple comparisons tests. TCRdb obtained this table from immuneACCESS and retained in-frame rearrangements with V and J assigned. These tables miss some clones; where compared with another copy, unresolved V genes account for less than half of the shortfall, and the remainder is unexplained. The D gene and trimming were derived from the DNA, and the V and J assignments and clone size from that table. For this sample there are 85,000 to 100,000 clones; about nine tenths appear just once. The ten largest clones capture roughly a tenth of the sample.

This specimen's time point label, interpreted: baseline before first vaccination. Samples from vaccinated people were obtained from the UK trials COV001 and COV002, which included a single-blind randomized controlled phase 2/3 trial of AZD1222 (ChAdOx1 nCoV-19) in healthy adults. For TCRbeta chain sequencing, PBMC samples from trial participants were taken at day 0 and at day 28 after the second dose. The sequence derives from an adult in good health. The chain couples TRBV19 to TRBJ1-3; the D gene is perhaps TRBD1, from 6 matching bases. Specimen: peripheral blood, collected on day 0 of AZD1222 vaccination. The DNA sequence reads TGTGCCAGTAACGCAGGGGCTTCGGGAAACACCATATATTTT. Translated, it reads CASNAGASGNTIYF.